The 29 T cell receptor beta chains below were found in one sample sequenced in a study of cytomegalovirus exposure and HLA in healthy donors. The PCR made use of 60 Vbeta and 13 Jbeta primers. TCRdb's table, derived via immunoSEQ multiplex PCR, lists solely in-frame clones and lacks some. The repertoire holds 95,000 to 150,000 clones, roughly 9% seen once, with 5% to 6.5% in the top ten. What was sequenced was PBMCs. Source of these receptors: a woman between 35 and 50 years old in good health and CMV-seropositive.

This clone was detected only a few times. The J gene is TRBJ2-7, the V gene TRBV30; D remains unclear. This CDR3 has 12 residues. Trimming removed 1 base at V and 2 bases at J, with 6 bases between. CDR1 is GTSNPN and CDR2 is SVGIG in the germline V gene (reference sequence). The CDR3, as DNA: TGTGCCTGGAGTGACATTCCCTACGAGCAGTACTTC. Protein: CAWSDIPYEQYF.

This clone turned up a few times. The rearrangement joins TRBV5-1 to TRBJ1-1; perhaps TRBD1 as D (6 bases). The CDR3 totals 15 residues. V was pared by 4 bases and J by 5 bases, with 18 bases between. The germline V gene has CDR1 SGHRS and CDR2 YFSETQ. The CDR3 sequence: CASSPGHGADTEAFF. CDR3 nucleotides: TGCGCCAGCAGCCCGGGACACGGGGCGGATACTGAAGCTTTCTTT.

This clone has only a few counts. The genes are TRBV7-6 and TRBJ1-2; 7 bases match TRBD1. Germline V gives CDR1 SGHVS, CDR2 FNYEAQ. With V trimmed by 1 base and J by 3 bases, 2 bases remained unmatched. The CDR3 has 14 residues. DNA for the CDR3: TGTGCCAGCAGCTTAGGGACAGGAGACTATGGCTACACCTTC. This sequence encodes CASSLGTGDYGYTF. The whole variable domain, remainder taken from reference TRBV7-6 and TRBJ1-2, is GAGVSQSPRYKVTKRGQDVALRCDPISGHVSLYWYRQALGQGPEFLTYFNYEAQQDKSGLPNDRFSAERPEGSISTLTIQRTEQRDSAMYRCASSLGTGDYGYTFGSGTRLTVV.

The chain couples TRBV5-1 to TRBJ1-1; D not certain. CDR1 is SGHRS and CDR2 is YFSETQ in the germline V gene. CDR3 length equals 15 residues. V lost 0 bases to trimming and J lost 2 bases, with 11 bases between them. CDR3 amino acids: CASSLAGTQNTEAFF. The CDR3 DNA reads TGCGCCAGCAGCTTGGCGGGAACACAAAACACTGAAGCTTTCTTT.

The genes are TRBV5-6 and TRBJ2-1; maybe TRBD1 (5 bases). This CDR3 has 13 residues. Trimming removed 4 bases at V and 8 bases at J, with 13 bases between. Germline lookup yields CDR1 SGHDT and CDR2 YYEEEE. CDR3 sequence: CASSRNQGDEQFF. Written as DNA, the CDR3 is TGTGCCAGCAGCCGAAACCAGGGCGATGAGCAGTTCTTC.

This clone was recorded a few times. The CDR3 here is CASSFGGQGAWNTEAFF. The CDR3 DNA reads as TGCGCCAGCAGCTTCGGGGGACAGGGGGCTTGGAACACTGAAGCTTTCTTT. The chain has TRBV5-1 and TRBJ1-1, with TRBD1 matching 12 bases. J was trimmed by 1 base and V by 2 bases; bases with no gene match: 6. CDR1 and CDR2 (germline): SGHRS, YFSETQ. The CDR3 sequence is 17 residues long.

This clone was detected only a few times. The chain employs TRBV6-1 and TRBJ1-2, with D perhaps TRBD1 (5 bases). Trimming took off 1 base at V and 3 bases at J, with 6 bases between the two ends. In germline, CDR1 is MNHNS, CDR2 SASEGT. The CDR3 extends over 13 amino acids. The CDR3 nucleotides are TGTGCCAGCAGTGAAGAAGGGGACTATGGCTACACCTTC. It yields the protein CASSEEGDYGYTF.

This chain connects TRBV5-1 to TRBJ2-7; 7 nucleotides line up with TRBD1. CDR1 SGHRS and CDR2 YFSETQ come from the germline V gene. CDR3 size: 16 residues. J gave up 7 bases and V 0 bases, and 13 bases lay outside the gene matches. CDR3 amino acids: CASSLEGTAGDGEQYF. Written as DNA, the CDR3 is TGCGCCAGCAGCTTGGAGGGGACAGCCGGTGATGGGGAGCAGTACTTC.

This clone has more than one count but fewer than ten. The rearrangement links TRBV7-9 to TRBJ2-3; D gene ambiguous. CDR1 and CDR2 (germline): SEHNR, FQNEAQ (reference sequence). The CDR3 is 12 residues long. Trimming removed 10 bases from V and 0 bases from J, with 8 bases in between. The CDR3 protein is CATPRSTDTQYF. CDR3 nucleotides: TGTGCCACTCCGAGGAGCACAGATACGCAGTATTTT.

The V and J genes are TRBV28 and TRBJ1-3; TRBD1 matches 8 bases. V shed 5 bases, J shed 3 bases, and the junction held 9 bases outside the gene matches. In germline, CDR1 is MDHEN, CDR2 SYDVKM. The CDR3 length is 16 residues. As DNA, the CDR3 is TGTGCCAGCAGTCAGACAGGGGCAGTCGGTGGAAACACCATATATTTT. It translates to CASSQTGAVGGNTIYF.

The chain couples TRBV7-6 to TRBJ1-2; a weak D match, TRBD1 (6 bases). The CDR3 loop spans 13 amino acids. CDR1 is SGHVS and CDR2 is FNYEAQ in the germline V gene. The V and J ends lost 5 bases and 2 bases respectively, with 9 bases between them. The CDR3 region is CASSETGNYGYTF. The DNA for the CDR3 is TGTGCCAGCAGCGAGACAGGAAACTATGGCTACACCTTC.

The rearrangement joins TRBV9 to TRBJ1-2; 7 bases fit TRBD1. CDR3 size: 16 residues. V shed 4 bases and J 8 bases; nucleotides not matched to a gene: 17. Germline V gives CDR1 SGDLS, CDR2 YYNGEE. Written as DNA, the CDR3 is TGTGCCAGCAGCACGAGAACCGGGACAGTTTCCGGGGGCTACACCTTC. Translation gives CASSTRTGTVSGGYTF.

The chain recombines TRBV5-6 with TRBJ1-4, with 8 bases fitting TRBD1. Germline-derived CDR1 and CDR2 are SGHDT and YYEEEE. The CDR3 has 15 amino acids. After removal of 4 bases from V and 7 bases from J, the junction contained 9 bases not matched to a gene. CDR3: CASSAGQGLGEKLFF. CDR3 DNA: TGTGCCAGCAGCGCCGGACAGGGTCTGGGTGAAAAACTGTTTTTT.

This clone was counted only a few times. The rearrangement uses TRBV5-1 and TRBJ2-5, with 12 bases identical to TRBD2. Germline CDR1 reads SGHRS; CDR2 reads YFSETQ. Trimming took 3 bases from V and 4 from J; bases not matched to a gene: 7. There are 16 residues in the CDR3. The CDR3 protein is CASSSRASGGGETQYF. The CDR3 DNA is TGCGCCAGCAGCTCGCGGGCTAGCGGGGGGGGAGAGACCCAGTACTTC.

This clone was recorded a few times. V gene TRBV19 combines with J gene TRBJ1-5; no reliable D call. Trimming cost V 5 bases and J 0 bases, with 5 bases left between them. Germline V lookup: CDR1 LNHDA, CDR2 SQIVND (reference sequence). The CDR3 sequence is 13 residues long. The CDR3 sequence is CASSWHSNQPQHF. The CDR3 region has the DNA TGTGCCAGTAGTTGGCATAGCAATCAGCCCCAGCATTTT. Full variable domain (remainder filled in from reference TRBV19 and TRBJ1-5): DGGITQSPKYLFRKEGQNVTLSCEQNLNHDAMYWYRQDPGQGLRLIYYSQIVNDFQKGDIAEGYSVSREKKESFPLTVTSAQKNPTAFYLCASSWHSNQPQHFGDGTRLSIL.

This clone was observed a handful of times. The chain carries TRBV7-9 and TRBJ2-7; the D is unclear. V was cut by 5 bases and J by 0 bases, with 23 bases left in between. CDR3 size: 18 residues. Germline V gene data show CDR1 as SEHNR and CDR2 as FQNEAQ (reference sequence). The CDR3 spells CASSPPQRAPDASYEQYF. As DNA, the CDR3 is TGTGCCAGCAGCCCACCACAGAGAGCTCCCGACGCCTCCTACGAGCAGTACTTC.

The chain links TRBV19 to TRBJ2-7; unclear D gene. Between the trimmed V and J ends, which lost 4 bases and 0 bases, there was a span of 7 bases. This CDR3 contains 13 residues. Germline V gene sequence: CDR1 LNHDA, CDR2 SQIVND (reference sequence). CDR3 protein: CASSNSPSYEQYF. The DNA of the CDR3 is TGTGCCAGTAGTAACAGCCCCTCCTACGAGCAGTACTTC.

This clone has a handful of counts. The rearrangement uses TRBV6-1 and TRBJ1-5; D possibly corresponds to TRBD1 (5 bases). Germline loops: CDR1 MNHNS, CDR2 SASEGT. V lost 0 bases and J lost 6, with 21 bases in between. The CDR3 spans 18 residues. CDR3 amino acids: CASSEARGGRGRLQPQHF. CDR3 in DNA: TGTGCCAGCAGTGAAGCTCGGGGAGGTAGGGGACGTCTTCAGCCCCAGCATTTT.

The CDR3 here is CASSLVDGSAGLNYGYTF. DNA for the CDR3: TGTGCCAGCAGCTTAGTAGACGGATCAGCGGGACTTAACTATGGCTACACCTTC. The chain uses TRBV11-1 and TRBJ1-2; maybe TRBD1 (5 bases). V lost 1 base and J lost 1, with 19 bases in between. The CDR3 extends over 18 amino acids. From germline, CDR1 is SGHAT and CDR2 FQDESV (reference sequence).

This clone has only a few counts. V and J are TRBV5-1 and TRBJ2-7; the D is unclear. The CDR3 sequence is 13 residues long. Trimming cost V 4 bases and J 2 bases, with 10 bases left between them. Germline loops: CDR1 SGHRS, CDR2 YFSETQ. CDR3 in amino acids: CASSTGTAYEQYF. As DNA, the CDR3 is TGCGCCAGCAGCACCGGTACAGCCTACGAGCAGTACTTC.

The genes are TRBV30 and TRBJ1-4; 8 positions match TRBD1. There are 14 residues in the CDR3. V trimming: 3 bases; J trimming: 8 bases; junction bases outside the gene matches: 8. CDR1 GTSNPN and CDR2 SVGIG come from the germline V gene (reference sequence). The CDR3 is CAWRPRTGNEKLFF. CDR3 bases: TGTGCCTGGAGGCCCAGGACAGGGAACGAAAAACTGTTTTTT.

J is TRBJ2-2 and V is TRBV9; a possible D gene is TRBD2 (7 bases). The germline V gene encodes CDR1 SGDLS and CDR2 YYNGEE. CDR3 size: 15 residues. Trimming removed 3 bases from V and 2 bases from J, with 11 bases in between. CDR3 amino acids: CASSEGGGNTGELFF. The CDR3 DNA reads as TGTGCCAGCAGCGAGGGGGGGGGCAACACCGGGGAGCTGTTTTTT.

This clone has only a few counts. The V gene is TRBV5-1, the J gene TRBJ1-1; TRBD1 is a possible D gene (6 bases). From germline, CDR1 is SGHRS and CDR2 YFSETQ. The CDR3 is 15 amino acids. The V end lost 0 bases, the J end lost 7 bases, and 16 bases lay between the germline ends. DNA for the CDR3: TGCGCCAGCAGCTTGGGATCCGGGACACTTCATGAAGCTTTCTTT. Translating gives CASSLGSGTLHEAFF. Full variable domain (rest looked up from reference TRBV5-1 and TRBJ1-1): KAGVTQTPRYLIKTRGQQVTLSCSPISGHRSVSWYQQTPGQGLQFLFEYFSETQRNKGNFPGRFSGRQFSNSRSEMNVSTLELGDSALYLCASSLGSGTLHEAFFGQGTRLTVV.

The V and J genes are TRBV25-1 and TRBJ2-1; 9 bases match TRBD2. This CDR3 has 18 amino acids. V shed 1 base and J 5 bases; nucleotides not matched to a gene: 12. Germline V lookup: CDR1 MGHDK, CDR2 SYGVNS. The chain's CDR3 is CASSEFGVAGLANNEQFF. CDR3 DNA: TGTGCCAGCAGTGAATTCGGGGTTGCGGGACTAGCCAACAATGAGCAGTTCTTC.

This sequence joins TRBV6-5 and TRBJ1-4; D is perhaps TRBD1 (6 bases). CDR3 length: 15 amino acids. V lost 6 bases to trimming and J lost 7 bases, with 18 bases between them. CDR1 is MNHEY, CDR2 SVGAGI, per germline. The DNA for the CDR3 is TGTGCCAGCAGATACAGGGTTGACTACGCTGAAAAACTGTTTTTT. Translating gives CASRYRVDYAEKLFF.

CDR3 region: CASSLQGANYGYTF. The CDR3 DNA follows: TGTGCCAGCAGCTTACAGGGAGCTAACTATGGCTACACCTTC. The genes are TRBV6-5 and TRBJ1-2, with D possibly matching TRBD1 (6 bases). CDR3 length: 14 residues. The V gene's germline CDR1 is MNHEY and CDR2 SVGAGI. V was clipped by 6 bases and J by 0 bases, with 11 bases between them.

In nucleotides, the CDR3 is TGTGCCAGCAGGGCGGGGACTGAGCAGTTCTTC. Amino acid sequence: CASRAGTEQFF. The V call is TRBV13, the J call TRBJ2-1; a weak D match, TRBD2 (6 bases). Trimming left V 6 bases short and J 9 bases short, with 9 bases between. Germline assignment: CDR1 PRHDT and CDR2 FYEKMQ (reference sequence). This CDR3 is 11 amino acids long.

This clone was observed a few times. The J gene is TRBJ2-7, the V gene TRBV6-5; 8 nucleotides agree with TRBD2. V shed 0 bases, J shed 3 bases, and the junction held 4 bases outside the gene matches. Germline assignment: CDR1 MNHEY and CDR2 SVGAGI. The length of the CDR3 is 15 residues. The CDR3 sequence: CASSYSGTRIYEQYF. The CDR3 DNA sequence: TGTGCCAGCAGTTACTCTGGGACTAGGATCTACGAGCAGTACTTC.

The rearrangement uses TRBV7-2 and TRBJ2-7; 11 bases map to TRBD2. The CDR3 loop spans 15 amino acids. Trimming removed 2 bases from V and 3 bases from J; junction bases left unmatched: 3. Germline V gene data show CDR1 as SGHTA and CDR2 as FQGNSA. This CDR3 reads CASSLISGGVYEQYF. The CDR3 DNA reads as TGTGCCAGCAGCTTAATTAGCGGGGGGGTCTACGAGCAGTACTTC. Using reference TRBV7-2 and TRBJ2-7 for the parts outside the CDR3, the full variable domain is GAGVSQSPSNKVTEKGKDVELRCDPISGHTALYWYRQSLGQGLEFLIYFQGNSAPDKSGLPSDRFSAERTGGSVSTLTIQRTQQEDSAVYLCASSLISGGVYEQYFGPGTRLTVT.